This is a list of T cell receptor beta chains from one sample in a study of blood T cell repertoires in COVID-19. Assay: immunoSEQ multiplex PCR; the TCRdb copy retains only in-frame clones and omits some. The table has approximately 150,000 clones, around 81% seen once. The material sequenced was peripheral blood. The receptors were gathered from a woman aged 80 or over with COVID-19, enrolled during active disease. CDR3s include the opening cysteine and the closing phenylalanine or tryptophan. A D gene is named only where the DNA matches it firmly. Not every row has a clone size; where given, it reads once, few, many or a size class.

D	V	J	size	CDR3	DNA
TRBD2	TRBV3-1/TRBV3-2	TRBJ2-3	.	CASSNLAGVADTQYF	TGTGCCAGCAGCAACCTAGCGGGGGTCGCAGATACGCAGTATTTT
.	TRBV12-3/TRBV12-4	TRBJ2-7	.	CASSPTGTYEQYF	TGTGCCAGCAGTCCGACCGGGACCTACGAGCAGTACTTC
.	TRBV5-6	TRBJ1-6	.	CASSLRVTGNSPLHF	TGTGCCAGCAGCCTCAGGGTAACGGGTAATTCACCCCTCCACTTT
.	TRBV5-8	TRBJ1-5	.	CATRQVEGNQPQHF	TGTGCCACTCGACAGGTTGAGGGCAATCAGCCCCAGCATTTT
.	TRBV5-6	TRBJ2-7	.	CASSLQLSGLSYEQYF	TGTGCCAGCAGCTTACAGCTTAGCGGCCTGTCATACGAGCAGTACTTC
.	TRBV4-1	TRBJ2-7	.	CASSQGGIGDRSYEQYF	TGCGCCAGCAGCCAAGGCGGGATTGGAGACCGCTCCTACGAGCAGTACTTC
.	TRBV3-1/TRBV3-2	TRBJ2-3	.	CASTWMKYRTDTQYF	TGTGCCAGCACTTGGATGAAATACAGGACAGATACGCAGTATTTT
.	TRBV2	TRBJ1-5	few	CASSTGSDNQPQHF	TGTGCCAGCTCCACAGGGTCCGACAATCAGCCCCAGCATTTT
.	TRBV5-6	TRBJ2-1	medium-sized	CASSLVAGSYNEQFF	TGTGCCAGCAGTCTGGTGGCTGGCTCCTACAATGAGCAGTTCTTC
TRBD1	TRBV5-4	TRBJ2-7	.	CASSQLQGAIPSSRQYF	TGTGCCAGCAGCCAACTACAGGGGGCGATTCCATCTTCCAGGCAGTACTTC
TRBD1	TRBV5-1	TRBJ1-1	.	CASSPDRVNTEAFF	TGCGCCAGCAGCCCGGACAGGGTGAACACTGAAGCTTTCTTT
.	TRBV7-3	TRBJ1-2	once	CASTNHAGSGGYTF	TGTGCCAGCACCAACCATGCAGGGTCTGGGGGCTACACCTTC
TRBD1	TRBV28	TRBJ1-1	.	CASSGRTGRTEAFF	TGTGCCAGCAGTGGACGGACAGGGCGCACTGAAGCTTTCTTT
.	TRBV5-1	TRBJ1-1	.	CASSFYEGLATEAFF	TGCGCCAGCAGCTTTTACGAGGGCCTCGCCACTGAAGCTTTCTTT
TRBD2	TRBV3-1/TRBV3-2	TRBJ2-2	.	CASSQAAGRAGDTGELFF	TGTGCCAGCAGCCAAGCCGCCGGGAGGGCCGGTGACACCGGGGAGCTGTTTTTT
TRBD1	TRBV2	TRBJ1-5	.	CASTPSTGDQPQHF	TGTGCCAGCACCCCCTCGACAGGGGATCAGCCCCAGCATTTT
TRBD1	TRBV5-6	TRBJ1-2	.	CASSPRQGAGGYTF	TGTGCCAGCAGCCCTAGACAGGGAGCGGGTGGCTACACCTTC
TRBD2	TRBV11-2	TRBJ2-7	.	CASSATSGGSEQYF	TGTGCCAGCAGCGCGACTAGCGGGGGCTCCGAGCAGTACTTC
.	TRBV25-1	TRBJ2-2	few	CASQGLHTGELFF	TGTGCCAGCCAGGGACTCCACACCGGGGAGCTGTTTTTT
TRBD2	TRBV6-5	TRBJ2-7	.	CASRVIAGYEQYF	TGTGCCAGCAGGGTAATAGCGGGTTACGAGCAGTACTTC
TRBD2	TRBV28	TRBJ2-7	few	CALGGLAGSEQYF	TGTGCCTTGGGTGGGCTAGCGGGATCGGAGCAGTACTTC
TRBD1	TRBV7-2	TRBJ1-6	.	CASSLASTGNSPLHF	TGTGCCAGCAGCTTAGCTTCGACAGGGAATTCACCCCTCCACTTT
TRBD1	TRBV5-1	TRBJ1-2	few	CASSTTTGGDGYTF	TGCGCCAGCTCGACAACTACAGGGGGCGATGGCTACACCTTC
.	TRBV19	TRBJ2-7	few	CASSPDTSYEQYF	TGTGCCAGTAGTCCGGACACCTCCTACGAGCAGTACTTC
TRBD1	TRBV9	TRBJ2-7	.	CASGQGQGYEQYF	TGTGCCAGCGGCCAGGGACAGGGATACGAGCAGTACTTC
.	TRBV5-6	TRBJ2-1	.	CASSSYFGEQFF	TGTGCCAGCAGCTCGTACTTCGGTGAGCAGTTCTTC
.	TRBV11-2	TRBJ2-2	.	CASSFSTTGELFF	TGTGCCAGCAGCTTTAGTACGACCGGGGAGCTGTTTTTT
TRBD2	TRBV3-1/TRBV3-2	TRBJ2-5	.	CASSQDLSSGQETQYF	TGTGCCAGCAGCCAAGATCTTTCTAGCGGGCAAGAGACCCAGTACTTC
.	TRBV2	TRBJ2-6	.	CASSELSGANVLTF	TGTGCCAGCAGTGAACTATCCGGGGCCAACGTCCTGACTTTC
TRBD1	TRBV25-1	TRBJ1-1	few	CASSVTGVSTEAFF	TGTGCCAGCAGTGTCACAGGGGTAAGCACTGAAGCTTTCTTT
TRBD2	TRBV11-2	TRBJ2-1	once	CASSEGLASEQFF	TGTGCCAGCAGCGAGGGACTAGCCAGTGAGCAGTTCTTC
TRBD1	TRBV29-1	TRBJ2-7	.	CSALDRVNSYEQYF	TGCAGCGCCCTGGACAGGGTGAACTCCTACGAGCAGTACTTC
TRBD1	TRBV5-6	TRBJ1-6	.	CASSIQGSSYNSPLHF	TGTGCCAGCAGCATACAGGGGAGCTCCTATAATTCACCCCTCCACTTT
TRBD2	TRBV7-3	TRBJ2-2	.	CASSLGLAGTGELFF	TGTGCCAGCAGCCTAGGACTAGCAGGGACCGGGGAGCTGTTTTTT
.	TRBV24-1	TRBJ2-2	.	CATSDGSTGELFF	TGTGCCACCAGTGACGGGAGTACCGGGGAGCTGTTTTTT
.	TRBV23-1	TRBJ1-1	.	CASLNQENTEAFF	TGCGCCAGCCTAAACCAGGAGAACACTGAAGCTTTCTTT
.	TRBV5-1	TRBJ1-3	.	CASSVATGDTIYF	TGCGCCAGCAGCGTAGCAACGGGGGACACCATATATTTT
.	TRBV5-4	TRBJ1-4	.	CASSLREPNEKLFF	TGTGCCAGCAGCTTAAGAGAACCTAATGAAAAACTGTTTTTT
.	TRBV2	TRBJ1-1	.	CASKADSGNTEAFF	TGTGCCAGCAAGGCGGACAGCGGGAACACTGAAGCTTTCTTT
TRBD1	TRBV10-1	TRBJ1-6	.	CAKGQGGSGSPLHF	TGCGCTAAGGGACAGGGAGGGAGTGGTTCACCCCTCCACTTT
TRBD1	TRBV3-1/TRBV3-2	TRBJ2-7	.	CASSQPGQGSYF	TGTGCCAGCAGCCAACCCGGACAGGGGTCGTACTTC
.	TRBV4-1	TRBJ1-5	.	CASSNLPGGGATQPQHF	TGCGCCAGCAGCAATCTGCCCGGAGGGGGGGCAACTCAGCCCCAGCATTTT
TRBD1	TRBV6-5	TRBJ1-3	.	CASSYGTGVGNTIYF	TGTGCCAGCAGTTATGGGACAGGGGTTGGAAACACCATATATTTT
.	TRBV6-6	TRBJ1-6	.	CASGLSSSYNSPLHF	TGTGCCAGCGGGCTGTCGAGCTCCTATAATTCACCCCTCCACTTT
TRBD1	TRBV5-1	TRBJ1-4	.	CASSPRQGEIEKLFF	TGCGCCAGCAGCCCCAGACAGGGAGAAATTGAAAAACTGTTTTTT
.	TRBV2	TRBJ2-1	few	CASSEETYNEQFF	TGTGCCAGCAGTGAGGAGACCTACAATGAGCAGTTCTTC
.	TRBV6-2/TRBV6-3	TRBJ2-7	.	CASSYLRPEEQYF	TGTGCCAGCAGTTACCTACGTCCGGAGGAGCAGTACTTC
.	TRBV4-1	TRBJ1-2	.	CASSQDIETNYGYTF	TGCGCCAGCAGCCAAGATATAGAGACAAACTATGGCTACACCTTC
.	TRBV2	TRBJ1-1	.	CASSREMNTEAFF	TGTGCCAGCAGTAGAGAGATGAACACTGAAGCTTTCTTT
.	TRBV27	TRBJ2-7	.	CASSSRTTYEQYF	TGTGCCAGCAGTTCTAGGACAACCTACGAGCAGTACTTC
.	TRBV11-2	TRBJ2-5	.	CASSLLGPGTQYF	TGTGCCAGCAGCTTATTGGGGCCAGGGACCCAGTACTTC
.	TRBV5-4	TRBJ2-5	.	CASSLGGKETQYF	TGTGCCAGCAGCTTAGGGGGAAAAGAGACCCAGTACTTC
.	TRBV20-1	TRBJ1-1	.	CQGFMNTEAFF	TGTCAGGGGTTTATGAACACTGAAGCTTTCTTT
TRBD2	TRBV19	TRBJ2-7	few	CASSPSDGGAHEQYF	TGTGCCAGTAGTCCCTCTGACGGGGGGGCGCACGAGCAGTACTTC
TRBD1	TRBV5-1	TRBJ1-1	.	CASSRGQGHSEAFF	TGCGCCAGCAGCCGGGGACAGGGGCACTCTGAAGCTTTCTTT